Listed here are 32 T cell receptor beta chains from one sample, sequenced in a study of cytomegalovirus exposure and HLA in healthy donors. The PCR used 60 Vbeta and 13 Jbeta primers. Sequencing was performed with immunoSEQ multiplex PCR; in TCRdb, only in-frame clones are kept and a portion is missing. The table lists around 190,000 clones, 75% to 90% of them singletons. Sequencing was carried out using PBMCs. The receptor set was obtained from a boy aged 2 to 10 in good health and CMV-seronegative.

The chain combines TRBV2 with TRBJ1-3; TRBD1 matches 8 bases. CDR3 length: 15 residues. V lost 6 bases and J lost 1; bases outside the gene matches: 5. CDR1 SNHLY and CDR2 FYNNEI come from the germline V gene. The CDR3: CASRDRARSGNTIYF. CDR3 coding DNA: TGTGCCAGCAGGGACAGGGCACGTTCTGGAAACACCATATATTTT. Full variable domain (remainder filled in from reference TRBV2 and TRBJ1-3): EPEVTQTPSHQVTQMGQEVILRCVPISNHLYFYWYRQILGQKVEFLVSFYNNEISEKSEIFDDQFSVERPDGSNFTLKIRSTKLEDSAMYFCASRDRARSGNTIYFGEGSWLTVV.

The V and J genes are TRBV9 and TRBJ2-2; tentatively, D is TRBD1 (5 bases). Looked up from germline, CDR1 is SGDLS and CDR2 is YYNGEE. CDR3 length equals 16 residues. The V end was cut by 4 bases, the J end by 6 bases, with 19 bases between. CDR3 loop: CASSLGRVGHAGELFF. The CDR3 bases are TGTGCCAGCAGCCTAGGTAGGGTAGGACACGCCGGGGAGCTGTTTTTT. The full variable domain, in which reference TRBV9 and TRBJ2-2 provide the parts outside the CDR3, is DSGVTQTPKHLITATGQRVTLRCSPRSGDLSVYWYQQSLDQGLQFLIQYYNGEERAKGNILERFSAQQFPDLHSELNLSSLELGDSALYFCASSLGRVGHAGELFFGEGSRLTVL.

V is TRBV29-1 and J is TRBJ2-6, with 7 nucleotides matching TRBD1. CDR1 SQVTM and CDR2 ANQGSEA come from the germline V gene. The CDR3 length is 15 residues. V lost 0 bases, J lost 2 bases, and 1 base stayed unmatched. The CDR3, as DNA: TGCAGCGTTGAAGATAGGGGGCCTGGGGCCAACGTCCTGACTTTC. Translated, it gives CSVEDRGPGANVLTF.

The gene calls are TRBV28 and TRBJ1-6; D is unclear. The CDR3 spans 14 residues. The germline gives CDR1 MDHEN, CDR2 SYDVKM. The V gene lost 3 bases and the J gene lost 7 bases, with 10 bases spanning the gap. CDR3 sequence reads: CASSFSGNNSPLHF. CDR3 coding DNA: TGTGCCAGCAGTTTTTCGGGGAACAATTCACCCCTCCACTTT.

The gene calls are TRBV7-2 and TRBJ1-6; no firm D call. CDR3 length equals 15 residues. Per the germline V gene, CDR1 is SGHTA and CDR2 is FQGNSA. The ends were cut back, 1 base at V and 10 bases at J, with 14 bases in the middle. CDR3 region: CASSLDGPLRSPLHF. DNA for the CDR3: TGTGCCAGCAGCTTAGACGGCCCCCTGAGGTCACCCCTCCACTTT.

This chain joins TRBV7-9 and TRBJ2-2; a weak D match, TRBD1 (5 bases). The CDR3 loop spans 14 amino acids. The V gene's germline CDR1 is SEHNR and CDR2 FQNEAQ (reference sequence). V lost 6 bases and J lost 0, with 8 bases in between. The CDR3 sequence is CASRDSANTGELFF. For the CDR3, the DNA is TGTGCCAGCAGAGACAGTGCGAACACCGGGGAGCTGTTTTTT. Together with reference TRBV7-9 and TRBJ2-2, the CDR3 gives the full variable domain: DTGVSQNPRHKITKRGQNVTFRCDPISEHNRLYWYRQTLGQGPEFLTYFQNEAQLEKSRLLSDRFSAERPKGSFSTLEIQRTEQGDSAMYLCASRDSANTGELFFGEGSRLTVL.

A word on this clone: Compared with germline, one end of the junction differs, possibly owing to a read error. The chain carries TRBV28 and TRBJ2-1, with D possibly TRBD2 on 5 matching bases. This CDR3 is 11 amino acids long. Germline values: CDR1 MDHEN, CDR2 SYDVKM. CDR3 protein: CASSLGSVSLF. The CDR3 region has the DNA TGTGCCAGCAGTTTGGGGAGTGTTTCTCTCTTC. The complete variable domain, with remaining parts taken from reference TRBV28 and TRBJ2-1, reads DVKVTQSSRYLVKRTGEKVFLECVQDMDHENMFWYRQDPGLGLRLIYFSYDVKMKEKGDIPEGYSVSREKKERFSLILESASTNQTSMYLCASSLGSVSLFGPGTRLTVL.

The chain recombines TRBV7-2 with TRBJ1-4; D ambiguous. Trimming removed 1 base from V and 3 bases from J, with 9 bases in between. In germline, CDR1 is SGHTA, CDR2 FQGNSA. This CDR3 spans 15 amino acids. The CDR3 sequence: CASSLEAGSNEKLFF. In nucleotides, the CDR3 is TGTGCCAGCAGCTTAGAAGCCGGTTCTAATGAAAAACTGTTTTTT.

This clone came up once. The J gene is TRBJ1-3, the V gene TRBV30; D uncertain. From germline, CDR1 is GTSNPN and CDR2 SVGIG (reference sequence). The CDR3 has 13 amino acids. The V and J ends lost 7 bases and 2 bases respectively, with 12 bases between them. This CDR3 is CAFSPGAGNTIYF. The CDR3 DNA reads TGTGCCTTTTCCCCCGGGGCTGGAAACACCATATATTTT.

The rearrangement uses TRBV2 and TRBJ2-7; D is perhaps TRBD1 (5 bases). Trimming removed 10 bases at V and 4 bases at J, with 11 bases between. CDR3 length equals 11 residues. CDR1 is SNHLY, CDR2 FYNNEI, per germline. The CDR3, as DNA: TGTGCCACAAGACAGTTTTACGAGCAGTACTTC. Translated, it gives CATRQFYEQYF.

This chain joins TRBV28 and TRBJ1-5, with TRBD1 as a possible D gene (5 bases). In germline, CDR1 is MDHEN, CDR2 SYDVKM. This CDR3 comprises 18 residues. The V gene lost 3 bases and the J gene lost 6 bases, with 24 bases spanning the gap. The CDR3 DNA reads as TGTGCCAGCAGTTTTCCCCAAGCCCCGGGGGAGAGGAGTCAGCCCCAGCATTTT. It is translated as CASSFPQAPGERSQPQHF. Looking up the rest from reference TRBV28 and TRBJ1-5 gives the full variable domain: DVKVTQSSRYLVKRTGEKVFLECVQDMDHENMFWYRQDPGLGLRLIYFSYDVKMKEKGDIPEGYSVSREKKERFSLILESASTNQTSMYLCASSFPQAPGERSQPQHFGDGTRLSIL.

This clone turned up a few times. This chain joins TRBV5-5 and TRBJ1-2; 8 nucleotides agree with TRBD1. CDR3 length equals 16 residues. The V gene end was trimmed by 0 bases and the J gene end by 4 bases; junction bases not matched to a gene: 8. Germline V gene sequence: CDR1 SGHKS, CDR2 YYEKEE (reference sequence). The CDR3, as DNA: TGTGCCAGCAGCTTGGTCGCAGGGGGCAGCGGCTATGGCTACACCTTC. Translation gives CASSLVAGGSGYGYTF.

V usage is TRBV29-1 and J usage is TRBJ2-5, with D tentatively TRBD2 (6 bases). This CDR3 is 12 amino acids long. The germline V and J ends were trimmed by 6 bases and 4 bases, with 12 bases remaining between them. Germline CDR1 SQVTM, CDR2 ANQGSEA. The CDR3 DNA reads as TGCAGCGTCTACCGTAGCGGAGAGACCCAGTACTTC. Encoded protein: CSVYRSGETQYF. Looking up the rest from reference TRBV29-1 and TRBJ2-5 gives the full variable domain: SAVISQKPSRDICQRGTSLTIQCQVDSQVTMMFWYRQQPGQSLTLIATANQGSEATYESGFVIDKFPISRPNLTFSTLTVSNMSPEDSSIYLCSVYRSGETQYFGPGTRLLVL.

The chain links TRBV7-3 to TRBJ2-1; D ambiguous. CDR1 is SGHTA and CDR2 is FQGTGA in the germline V gene. Trimming shortened V by 3 bases and J by 0 bases, and 9 bases separated the two germline ends. This CDR3 region has 15 residues. The CDR3 sequence: CASSFQPSSYNEQFF. The DNA of the CDR3 is TGTGCCAGCAGCTTTCAACCGAGCTCCTACAATGAGCAGTTCTTC.

The rearrangement joins TRBV5-4 to TRBJ2-7, with 10 bases aligning to TRBD1. The germline CDR1 and CDR2 sequences are SGHNT and YYREEE (reference sequence). CDR3 length equals 14 residues. Unmatched junction bases numbered 2, after V lost 2 bases and J lost 3 bases. CDR3 DNA sequence: TGTGCCAGCAGCTTCGGGACAGGGGTCTACGAGCAGTACTTC. Translating gives CASSFGTGVYEQYF.

The chain couples TRBV6-5 to TRBJ1-1; 7 bases align to TRBD1. Germline loops: CDR1 MNHEY, CDR2 SVGAGI. CDR3 size: 14 residues. The ends lost 5 bases at V and 4 bases at J; junction bases unmatched: 7. The CDR3 is CASSRAGGGTEAFF. The CDR3 DNA is TGTGCCAGCAGTCGCGCAGGGGGTGGCACTGAAGCTTTCTTT.

The chain links TRBV9 to TRBJ1-5; 7 bases are a match to TRBD1. J gave up 7 bases and V 4 bases, and 17 bases lay outside the gene matches. The CDR3 contains 17 residues. Germline V gene lookup returns CDR1 SGDLS and CDR2 YYNGEE. CDR3 sequence: CASSPDPGTEWGQPQHF. The CDR3 DNA reads TGTGCCAGCAGCCCCGACCCTGGGACAGAATGGGGACAGCCCCAGCATTTT.

V is TRBV19 and J is TRBJ1-2; a possible D gene is TRBD1 (5 bases). V lost 10 bases to trimming and J lost 7 bases, with 13 bases between them. This CDR3 has 11 residues. The germline gives CDR1 LNHDA, CDR2 SQIVND (reference sequence). The CDR3 sequence: CATRAGCGYTF. The CDR3 DNA reads TGTGCCACCCGGGCAGGGTGTGGCTACACCTTC.

This chain links TRBV11-2 with TRBJ2-7; D remains ambiguous. The CDR3 totals 14 residues. The germline V gene encodes CDR1 SGHAT and CDR2 FQNNGV. The V and J ends lost 5 bases and 0 bases respectively, with 11 bases between them. DNA for the CDR3: TGTGCCAGCAGCGGGCGCAGGCACTCCTACGAGCAGTACTTC. It encodes CASSGRRHSYEQYF.

V gene TRBV19 combines with J gene TRBJ2-3; D uncertain. The CDR3 contains 15 residues. V shed 3 bases and J shed 5 bases, with 15 bases lying between them. Per the germline V gene, CDR1 is LNHDA and CDR2 is SQIVND (reference sequence). CDR3: CASSIEVLVGDTQYF. The CDR3 region has the DNA TGTGCCAGTAGTATTGAGGTCCTAGTTGGAGATACGCAGTATTTT.

This rearrangement joins TRBV10-3 to TRBJ2-4; D is unresolved. This CDR3 comprises 15 residues. V was pared by 4 bases and J by 0 bases, with 10 bases between. Germline-derived CDR1 and CDR2 are ENHRY and SYGVKD. The CDR3 DNA follows: TGTGCCATCAGTGTATGGCGGCTAGCCAAAAACATTCAGTACTTC. It specifies CAISVWRLAKNIQYF.

This clone was counted once. The sample contains more than one DNA sequence encoding this CDR3. The J gene is TRBJ1-3, the V gene TRBV11-2; D unclear. Per the germline V gene, CDR1 is SGHAT and CDR2 is FQNNGV. The CDR3 loop spans 15 amino acids. V was clipped by 1 base and J by 0 bases, with 7 bases between them. CDR3 sequence: CASSLGGSSGNTIYF. The DNA of the CDR3 is TGTGCCAGCAGCTTAGGCGGCAGCTCTGGAAACACCATATATTTT.

This clone has a handful of counts. V and J are TRBV19 and TRBJ2-7; D uncertain. The CDR3 sequence is 15 residues long. The germline V gene encodes CDR1 LNHDA and CDR2 SQIVND (reference sequence). Trimming removed 4 bases at V and 4 bases at J, with 17 bases between. The CDR3 is CASSNEGGLTYEQYF. The CDR3 nucleotides are TGTGCCAGTAGTAACGAAGGCGGCCTTACTTACGAGCAGTACTTC.

This rearrangement joins TRBV7-8 to TRBJ2-1; TRBD2 matches 8 bases. The length of the CDR3 is 12 residues. V lost 5 bases and J lost 15; bases outside the gene matches: 9. CDR1 is SGHVS and CDR2 is FQNEAQ in the germline V gene. The CDR3 region is CASSPLSGELFF. Here the CDR3 DNA reads TGTGCCAGCAGCCCCCTTAGCGGGGAATTGTTCTTC.

The chain combines TRBV7-9 with TRBJ2-7; 7 nucleotides align to TRBD2. The V gene end was trimmed by 10 bases and the J gene end by 6 bases; junction bases not matched to a gene: 12. The CDR3 length is 13 residues. CDR1 and CDR2 (germline): SEHNR, FQNEAQ (reference sequence). The CDR3 DNA reads as TGTGCCACCCTAGGGGAGGGTCCCCTCGAGCAGTACTTC. Its translation: CATLGEGPLEQYF. The complete variable domain, with remaining parts taken from reference TRBV7-9 and TRBJ2-7, reads DTGVSQNPRHKITKRGQNVTFRCDPISEHNRLYWYRQTLGQGPEFLTYFQNEAQLEKSRLLSDRFSAERPKGSFSTLEIQRTEQGDSAMYLCATLGEGPLEQYFGPGTRLTVT.

The chain employs TRBV5-6 and TRBJ2-2, with D hard to call. The CDR3 is made up of 12 amino acids. Trimming cost V 2 bases and J 16 bases, with 15 bases left between them. From germline, CDR1 is SGHDT and CDR2 YYEEEE. In DNA form, the CDR3 reads TGTGCCAGCAGCTTTAGCTCTGGCGGTGCGTTTTTT. Its protein product is CASSFSSGGAFF.

CDR3 residues: CASSLFGKRANTGELFF. Here the CDR3 DNA reads TGTGCCAGCAGCTTGTTCGGGAAACGAGCGAACACCGGGGAGCTGTTTTTT. The V gene is TRBV7-6, the J gene TRBJ2-2, with a weak D call TRBD2 (5 bases). Trimming stripped 3 bases from V and 0 bases from J, with 14 bases between. CDR3 length: 17 residues. CDR1 is SGHVS and CDR2 is FNYEAQ in the germline V gene.

The J gene is TRBJ2-7, the V gene TRBV5-5, with 7 positions matching TRBD2. Germline loops: CDR1 SGHKS, CDR2 YYEKEE (reference sequence). J lost 2 bases, V lost 4 bases, and 9 bases had no gene match. The length of the CDR3 is 15 residues. CDR3 nucleotide sequence: TGTGCCAGCAGCCCCCAAACTAGCGTCGCCTACGAGCAGTACTTC. It is translated as CASSPQTSVAYEQYF.

This clone was recorded a few times. The chain recombines TRBV29-1 with TRBJ1-4, with D unclear. The CDR3 spans 13 residues. The V gene's germline CDR1 is SQVTM and CDR2 ANQGSEA. Trimming left V 4 bases short and J 7 bases short, with 13 bases between. The CDR3 loop reads CSVGARLGEKLFF. As DNA, the CDR3 is TGCAGCGTTGGGGCCAGGCTTGGTGAAAAACTGTTTTTT.

This chain uses TRBV28 with TRBJ2-3, with D possibly matching TRBD1 (6 bases). The CDR3 is 13 amino acids. CDR1 and CDR2 (germline): MDHEN, SYDVKM. Trimming stripped 6 bases from V and 8 bases from J, with 15 bases between. As DNA, the CDR3 is TGTGCCAGCAGCATACAGGGCGCGGGTACGCAGTATTTT. It specifies CASSIQGAGTQYF.

The rearrangement joins TRBV5-1 to TRBJ2-1; D is perhaps TRBD2 (6 bases). CDR1 is SGHRS and CDR2 is YFSETQ in the germline V gene. V dropped 7 bases and J dropped 4 bases, with 27 bases sitting between them. The CDR3 loop spans 18 amino acids. The CDR3 is CASSLGPTGVAAYNEQFF. The CDR3 bases are TGCGCCAGCTCCCTCGGGCCTACTGGGGTAGCGGCATACAATGAGCAGTTCTTC.

The V and J genes are TRBV11-2 and TRBJ2-3, with no clear D. CDR1 and CDR2 from the germline V gene are SGHAT and FQNNGV. The germline V and J ends were trimmed by 1 base and 1 base, with 6 bases remaining between them. This CDR3 is 14 amino acids long. CDR3 DNA sequence: TGTGCCAGCAGCTTAGGGCAGGGCACAGATACGCAGTATTTT. Its protein is CASSLGQGTDTQYF.